Presented here are 4 T cell receptor beta chains from one specimen sequenced in a study of blood T cell repertoires in COVID-19. The table came from immunoSEQ multiplex PCR; TCRdb's copy has only in-frame clones and leaves some out. The sample includes 200,000 to 300,000 clones, roughly 84% seen only once; the top ten take about 1.5%. Specimen: peripheral blood. The source is a woman aged 40 to 55 who had recovered from COVID-19.

The chain employs TRBV2 and TRBJ1-2; D unresolved. This CDR3 is built from 13 residues. Germline values: CDR1 SNHLY, CDR2 FYNNEI. Trimming removed 6 bases from V and 2 bases from J, with 10 bases in between. The CDR3 protein is CASSPGRNYGYTF. The CDR3 bases are TGTGCCAGCAGCCCCGGGAGGAACTATGGCTACACCTTC.

The rearrangement joins TRBV28 to TRBJ2-7, with D unclear. Trimming took off 5 bases at V and 1 base at J, with 3 bases between the two ends. The CDR3 loop spans 11 amino acids. Germline lookup yields CDR1 MDHEN and CDR2 SYDVKM. The CDR3 bases are TGTGCCAGCAGTCATTCCTACGAGCAGTACTTC. It specifies CASSHSYEQYF.

The chain combines TRBV3-1 (or the pseudogene TRBV3-2) with TRBJ2-5; tentative D call: TRBD2 (5 bases). The V gene's germline CDR1 is LGHDT and CDR2 YNNKEL (reference sequence). The V and J ends lost 4 bases and 4 bases respectively, with 7 bases between them. The CDR3 has 12 residues. The CDR3 nucleotides read TGTGCCAGCAGCCCCCGGGGAGAGACCCAGTACTTC. Amino acid sequence: CASSPRGETQYF.

The rearrangement uses TRBV11-3 and TRBJ1-1; TRBD1 agrees at 7 bases. Germline V lookup: CDR1 SGHNT, CDR2 YENEEA. This CDR3 is 13 amino acids long. J gave up 8 bases and V 0 bases, and 3 bases lay outside the gene matches. CDR3 region: CASSLEDRREAFF. CDR3 nucleotides: TGTGCCAGCAGCTTAGAGGACAGGCGAGAAGCTTTCTTT.